The 21 T cell receptor beta chains in this list originate from one sample, sequenced in a study of T cell responses to AZD1222 COVID-19 vaccine. The protocol was immunoSEQ multiplex PCR, while the TCRdb copy is restricted to in-frame clones and leaves out a portion. The sample yields around 130,000 clones, 88% seen once. The source material was peripheral blood, sampled 28 days after the second AZD1222 dose. The receptors here all came from an adult who received the AZD1222 COVID-19 vaccine.

This clone was seen only once. CDR3 sequence: CASSLQVGQPQHF. Here the CDR3 DNA reads TGTGCCAGCAGCTTACAGGTGGGTCAGCCCCAGCATTTT. J is TRBJ1-5 and V is TRBV11-2; D is unresolved. Deletions cut 2 bases from V and 6 bases from J, with 8 bases between. Germline lookup yields CDR1 SGHAT and CDR2 FQNNGV. The length of the CDR3 is 13 residues.

The chain employs TRBV24-1 and TRBJ1-2, with D unresolved. Germline lookup yields CDR1 KGHDR and CDR2 SFDVKD. V lost 0 bases and J 0 bases, leaving 16 bases between the germline ends. The CDR3 runs 18 residues. In DNA, the CDR3 is TGTGCCACCAGTGATTTGTGGGGTCACCCGACCGCTAACTATGGCTACACCTTC. It specifies CATSDLWGHPTANYGYTF.

The V and J genes are TRBV10-3 and TRBJ1-1; D is unclear. CDR3 length: 12 amino acids. Trimming removed 10 bases at V and 6 bases at J, with 15 bases between. CDR1 is ENHRY, CDR2 SYGVKD, per germline. The CDR3 bases are TGTGCCACGATGGGCATTGGATCTGAAGCTTTCTTT. Translation: CATMGIGSEAFF.

The chain is built from TRBV19 and TRBJ1-5; D remains unclear. Trimming shortened V by 7 bases and J by 2 bases, and 24 bases separated the two germline ends. CDR3 length: 18 amino acids. Germline loops: CDR1 LNHDA, CDR2 SQIVND (reference sequence). The CDR3, as DNA: TGTGCCAGTACCCCGGAGTCTCATGGCCGAGGCGGCAATCAGCCCCAGCATTTT. Translation: CASTPESHGRGGNQPQHF.

V is TRBV5-6 and J is TRBJ2-3; D ambiguous. This CDR3 has 13 residues. The ends were cut back, 0 bases at V and 1 base at J, with 3 bases in the middle. Germline lookup yields CDR1 SGHDT and CDR2 YYEEEE. The CDR3 sequence is CASSLERTDTQYF. The CDR3 DNA reads TGTGCCAGCAGCTTGGAACGCACAGATACGCAGTATTTT. Variable domain in full (rest from reference TRBV5-6 and TRBJ2-3): DAGVTQSPTHLIKTRGQQVTLRCSPKSGHDTVSWYQQALGQGPQFIFQYYEEEERQRGNFPDRFSGHQFPNYSSELNVNALLLGDSALYLCASSLERTDTQYFGPGTRLTVL.

V usage is TRBV5-5 and J usage is TRBJ1-6, with 7 bases matching TRBD1. V dropped 4 bases and J dropped 5; count of bases not matched to a gene: 6. Germline lookup yields CDR1 SGHKS and CDR2 YYEKEE (reference sequence). The CDR3 length is 15 residues. The CDR3 DNA reads as TGTGCCAGCAGCAGTCTGGGACAGAATAATTCACCCCTCCACTTT. It yields the protein CASSSLGQNNSPLHF.

The chain employs TRBV20-1 and TRBJ1-5, with D maybe TRBD1 (5 bases). Trimming cost V 4 bases and J 6 bases, with 7 bases left between them. Germline V lookup: CDR1 DFQATT, CDR2 SNEGSKA (reference sequence). This CDR3 is built from 11 residues. Here the CDR3 DNA reads TGCAGTGCTACGGGGGGTCAGCCCCAGCATTTT. This gives the protein CSATGGQPQHF.

This rearrangement joins TRBV11-2 to TRBJ1-1; D is undetermined. This CDR3 region has 13 residues. V was pared by 6 bases and J by 1 base, with 9 bases between. Germline V lookup: CDR1 SGHAT, CDR2 FQNNGV. The CDR3 loop reads CASRTGKNTEAFF. The DNA of the CDR3 is TGTGCCAGCAGAACCGGGAAGAACACTGAAGCTTTCTTT.

The V call is TRBV7-8, the J call TRBJ2-2; TRBD2 agrees at 7 bases. CDR3 length: 17 amino acids. Germline loops: CDR1 SGHVS, CDR2 FQNEAQ. The trim removed 1 base at V and 0 bases at J, leaving 5 bases unmatched. The CDR3 nucleotides are TGTGCCAGCAGCTTAGTTGGCGGGAGCACGAACACCGGGGAGCTGTTTTTT. Translation: CASSLVGGSTNTGELFF. Based on the CDR3 plus reference TRBV7-8 and TRBJ2-2, the full variable domain is GAGVSQSPRYKVAKRGQDVALRCDPISGHVSLFWYQQALGQGPEFLTYFQNEAQLDKSGLPSDRFFAERPEGSVSTLKIQRTQQEDSAVYLCASSLVGGSTNTGELFFGEGSRLTVL.

The chain couples TRBV18 to TRBJ2-7, with D unclear. The ends were cut back, 2 bases at V and 0 bases at J, with 8 bases in the middle. CDR1 KGHSH and CDR2 LQKENI come from the germline V gene. The CDR3 has 14 amino acids. As DNA, the CDR3 is TGTGCCAGCTCACCAGGAGACGTCTCCTACGAGCAGTACTTC. Protein sequence: CASSPGDVSYEQYF.

This chain links TRBV6-5 with TRBJ2-3; 8 nucleotides align to TRBD1. This CDR3 contains 15 residues. In germline, CDR1 is MNHEY, CDR2 SVGAGI. V was clipped by 6 bases and J by 2 bases; unmatched bases: 7. The CDR3, as DNA: TGTGCCAGCAGAGAGACGACAGGGGCCACAGATACGCAGTATTTT. Its protein product is CASRETTGATDTQYF.

The chain recombines TRBV29-1 with TRBJ1-1; maybe TRBD1 (6 bases). The CDR3 runs 11 residues. V was cut by 5 bases and J by 4 bases, with 8 bases left in between. The germline gives CDR1 SQVTM, CDR2 ANQGSEA. This CDR3 reads CSVPGATEAFF. The CDR3 DNA sequence: TGCAGCGTTCCAGGGGCCACTGAAGCTTTCTTT. Together with reference TRBV29-1 and TRBJ1-1, the CDR3 gives the full variable domain: SAVISQKPSRDICQRGTSLTIQCQVDSQVTMMFWYRQQPGQSLTLIATANQGSEATYESGFVIDKFPISRPNLTFSTLTVSNMSPEDSSIYLCSVPGATEAFFGQGTRLTVV.

V usage is TRBV12-2 and J usage is TRBJ1-5. TRBV12-2 is recorded as a pseudogene. This CDR3 comprises 13 residues. The CDR3 DNA reads as TGTGCAAGTCGCTTAGCGTTAAATCAGCCCCAGCATTTT. It codes for CASRLALNQPQHF.

The CDR3: CASSLGTEREAFF. The CDR3 coding sequence is TGCGCCAGCAGCTTGGGGACGGAACGAGAAGCTTTCTTT. The genes are TRBV5-1 and TRBJ1-1; no firm D call. Germline lookup yields CDR1 SGHRS and CDR2 YFSETQ. The CDR3 runs to 13 residues. The ends were cut back, 0 bases at V and 8 bases at J, with 11 bases in the middle. The full variable domain, completed using reference TRBV5-1 and TRBJ1-1, is KAGVTQTPRYLIKTRGQQVTLSCSPISGHRSVSWYQQTPGQGLQFLFEYFSETQRNKGNFPGRFSGRQFSNSRSEMNVSTLELGDSALYLCASSLGTEREAFFGQGTRLTVV.

This rearrangement joins TRBV30 to TRBJ1-2; D is undetermined. Germline V gives CDR1 GTSNPN, CDR2 SVGIG (reference sequence). CDR3 length: 11 residues. With 5 bases removed from V and 5 bases from J, the gap between germline ends came to 9 bases. The chain's CDR3 is CAWARPYGYTF. CDR3 DNA: TGTGCCTGGGCGCGTCCTTATGGCTACACCTTC.

The chain joins TRBV4-2 to TRBJ2-7, with TRBD2 matching 8 bases. Germline V gene data show CDR1 as LGHNA and CDR2 as YNFKEQ. This CDR3 comprises 16 residues. V was clipped by 4 bases and J by 3 bases; unmatched bases: 11. In nucleotides, the CDR3 is TGTGCCAGCAGCCCTAACCCCGGGACTAGTCTCTACGAGCAGTACTTC. Translating gives CASSPNPGTSLYEQYF.

V usage is TRBV10-3 and J usage is TRBJ1-1, with TRBD1 matching 10 bases. This CDR3 has 14 residues. In germline, CDR1 is ENHRY, CDR2 SYGVKD. V lost 9 bases, J lost 5 bases, and 9 bases stayed unmatched. Written as DNA, the CDR3 is TGTGCCATGTCTCGGACAGGGGGGTATACTGAAGCTTTCTTT. Translation gives CAMSRTGGYTEAFF.

The chain has TRBV19 and TRBJ1-5, with 7 bases identical to TRBD1. Germline trimming cut 8 bases from V and 2 bases from J; bases unmatched to any gene: 6. The CDR3 length is 14 residues. Germline loops: CDR1 LNHDA, CDR2 SQIVND (reference sequence). CDR3 sequence reads: CASRRDSGNQPQHF. CDR3 DNA: TGTGCCAGTCGGAGGGACAGTGGCAATCAGCCCCAGCATTTT.

The chain's CDR3 is CASSVSPGLYNEQFF. As DNA, the CDR3 is TGTGCCAGCAGCGTAAGCCCAGGGCTATACAATGAGCAGTTCTTC. The chain couples TRBV9 to TRBJ2-1, with D possibly TRBD1 on 5 matching bases. This CDR3 comprises 15 residues. Trimming cost V 1 base and J 4 bases, with 12 bases left between them. The germline V gene encodes CDR1 SGDLS and CDR2 YYNGEE.

J is TRBJ1-4 and V is TRBV3-1 (or the pseudogene TRBV3-2); D remains ambiguous. V was trimmed by 1 base and J by 7 bases, leaving 13 bases between them. Germline V gene data show CDR1 as LGHDT and CDR2 as YNNKEL (reference sequence). CDR3 size: 15 residues. The CDR3 coding sequence is TGTGCCAGCAGCCAAGCAAGTGTTTCGGGTGAAAAACTGTTTTTT. Amino acid sequence: CASSQASVSGEKLFF.

The rearrangement uses TRBV7-2 and TRBJ1-5; D is possibly TRBD1 (5 bases). Per the germline V gene, CDR1 is SGHTA and CDR2 is FQGNSA. V lost 4 bases to trimming and J lost 6 bases, with 13 bases between them. The CDR3 length is 14 residues. The CDR3 here is CASSYKHGGQPQHF. In DNA, the CDR3 is TGTGCCAGCAGCTATAAACACGGGGGTCAGCCCCAGCATTTT. Filled out from reference TRBV7-2 and TRBJ1-5, the complete variable domain reads GAGVSQSPSNKVTEKGKDVELRCDPISGHTALYWYRQSLGQGLEFLIYFQGNSAPDKSGLPSDRFSAERTGGSVSTLTIQRTQQEDSAVYLCASSYKHGGQPQHFGDGTRLSIL.